This TCR beta chain was sequenced in a study of cytomegalovirus exposure and HLA in healthy donors. Notes on the study in general: Analyses of presence/absence relied on an assumption of roughly uniform sequencing depth across donors. Cytomegalovirus status was reportedly diagnosed by the classifier with high sensitivity and specificity.

Primers for the PCR totalled 60 Vbeta and 13 Jbeta. Data came from immunoSEQ multiplex PCR; TCRdb stores just in-frame clones and leaves some out. The sample consists of under 200,000 clones, 60% to 80% of them appearing once. Germline V CDR1 and CDR2: MNHNS, SASEGT. Trimming left V 2 bases short and J 7 bases short, with 15 bases between. There are 16 residues in the CDR3. This clone turned up a few times. Its matching antigen is unknown. The clonotype originates from a man aged 45-60 years in good health and CMV-seropositive. The specimen was PBMCs. V usage is TRBV6-1 and J usage is TRBJ1-6, with D possibly matching TRBD1 (5 bases). The CDR3 region has the DNA TGTGCCAGCAGTGAACTCCTGCAAGGGGCGAATTCACCCCTCCACTTT. This encodes CASSELLQGANSPLHF.